Listed below are T cell receptor beta chains from one sample, sequenced in a study of blood T cell repertoires in COVID-19. Produced via immunoSEQ multiplex PCR; TCRdb's table is partial and in-frame only. The table has around 300,000 clones, about 89% seen once. Sample: PBMCs or T cells enriched from blood (not recorded which). These receptors were obtained from a woman aged 25-40 years who had recovered from COVID-19. The CDR3 runs from the conserved cysteine through the conserved F or W.

>TRBJ1-1|TRBV10-3
CAIRPGTGGRGGTEAFF
>TRBJ2-5|TRBV5-4
CASSSGQEETQYF
>TRBJ2-3|TRBV3-1/TRBV3-2
CASSTRLGRANF
>TRBJ1-5|TRBV4-2
CASSQDVSRNSPHF
>TRBJ2-4|TRBV2
CASSEKVAGTKNIQYF
>TRBJ1-6|TRBV7-9
CASSPRYNSPLHF
>TRBJ2-3|TRBV27
CASSQQTGGSRTDTQYF
>TRBJ1-5|TRBV3-1/TRBV3-2
CASSQDRRANQPQHF
>TRBJ2-1|TRBV12-3/TRBV12-4
CASMSQGRGEQFF
>TRBJ1-5|TRBV7-3
CASSTRGLSNQPQHF
>TRBJ1-2|TRBV6-5
CASRDQTRRNYGYTF
>TRBJ1-4|TRBV7-9
CASSHWTGPNEKLFF
>TRBJ1-4|TRBV21-1
CASSSKDRVRREKLFF
>TRBJ2-7|TRBV28
CASSLGQGREQYF
>TRBJ1-4|TRBV6-1
CASSVGSSSGGEKLFF
>TRBJ1-1|TRBV6-2/TRBV6-3
CASSGLQNPPEAFF
>TRBJ2-7|TRBV11-1
CASSLRLAGYEQYF
>TRBJ2-2|TRBV4-2
CASSRILAGNTGELFF
>TRBJ1-1|TRBV5-1
CATSLGADLEAFF
>TRBJ2-3|TRBV6-1
CASSGLLRGVRTDTQYF
>TRBJ2-7|TRBV19
CASSAGQPYEQYF
>TRBJ1-4|TRBV7-8
CASSLGTGYEKLFF
>TRBJ2-1|TRBV6-5
CASNSRFSGEQFF
>TRBJ1-5|TRBV10-3
CAISEVESYNQPQHF
>TRBJ1-2|TRBV6-2/TRBV6-3
CASSYDSPGQGEGYTF
>TRBJ1-2|TRBV10-3
CAISDIGQVYNYGYTF
>TRBJ1-6|TRBV19
CASSALPRGRGSPLHF
>TRBJ2-2|TRBV10-2
CASSDRGFGTGELFF
>TRBJ1-4|TRBV7-9
CASSSRSEEKLFF